The T cell receptor (beta chain) under discussion was sequenced for a study of blood T cell repertoires in COVID-19. Sequencing used immunoSEQ multiplex PCR; TCRdb keeps in-frame clones, though not all of them. The table lists around 270,000 clones, about 90% of them singletons, with 2.5% to 3.5% in the top ten. Germline loops: CDR1 MDHEN, CDR2 SYDVKM. This CDR3 region has 12 residues. V lost 9 bases to trimming and J lost 1 base, with 9 bases between them. The source is a woman aged 40 to 55 who had been exposed to COVID-19. V and J are TRBV28 and TRBJ1-1; unclear D gene. Sequencing was done on a sample of PBMCs or T cells enriched from blood (not recorded which). CDR3 in amino acids: CASHEGNTEAFF. DNA for the CDR3: TGTGCCAGTCACGAGGGGAACACTGAAGCTTTCTTT.